The 29 T cell receptor beta chains listed next were all sequenced from one sample in a study of beta chain features in type 1 diabetes. Expressed TCRB transcripts were sequenced after all isolated RNA was converted to cDNA. Some clones are missing from TCRdb's copy, which holds only in-frame ones; the method was immunoSEQ multiplex PCR. The table has about 140,000 clones, 10% seen once. What was sequenced was naive CD4+ T cells from blood. The receptors originated from a man younger than 35 in good health.

This clone has at least ten counts. The chain combines TRBV29-1 with TRBJ1-1; tentative D call: TRBD1 (5 bases). Germline V lookup: CDR1 SQVTM, CDR2 ANQGSEA. The CDR3 sequence is 12 residues long. Trimming left V 4 bases short and J 3 bases short, with 9 bases between. CDR3 nucleotides: TGCAGCGTTGGGGGGGTGCACACTGAAGCTTTCTTT. It specifies CSVGGVHTEAFF.

The chain carries TRBV19 and TRBJ2-3; TRBD2 matches at 11 bases. CDR3 length: 15 residues. J lost 2 bases, V lost 9 bases, and 7 bases had no gene match. CDR1 is LNHDA and CDR2 is SQIVND in the germline V gene (reference sequence). For the CDR3, the DNA is TGTGCCAGCTCGGGACTAGCGGCGACCACAGATACGCAGTATTTT. Translating it yields CASSGLAATTDTQYF.

This chain links TRBV7-2 with TRBJ2-5; the match to TRBD1 covers 8 bases. Germline-derived CDR1 and CDR2 are SGHTA and FQGNSA. V trimming: 6 bases; J trimming: 5 bases; junction bases outside the gene matches: 8. The CDR3 sequence is 14 residues long. This chain's CDR3 is CASSFQGARETQYF. In DNA form, the CDR3 reads TGTGCCAGCAGTTTTCAGGGGGCGCGGGAGACCCAGTACTTC.

There are a few counts of this clone. The V call is TRBV29-1, the J call TRBJ1-2, with TRBD1 matching over 8 bases. The CDR3 is made up of 12 amino acids. After removal of 4 bases from V and 7 bases from J, the junction contained 5 bases not matched to a gene. The germline V gene encodes CDR1 SQVTM and CDR2 ANQGSEA. For the CDR3, the DNA is TGCAGCGTTGGACAGGGGAGTCGTGGCTACACCTTC. Translating it yields CSVGQGSRGYTF.

This chain uses TRBV6-6 with TRBJ2-3; 10 positions agree with TRBD2. Losses at the gene ends were 6 bases for V and 3 bases for J; bases not matched to a gene: 3. CDR3 length equals 14 residues. CDR1 and CDR2 (germline): MNHNY, SVGAGI (reference sequence). Written as DNA, the CDR3 is TGTGCCAGCAGACTAGCGGGGCTTACAGATACGCAGTATTTT. Translation gives CASRLAGLTDTQYF.

The chain joins TRBV5-1 to TRBJ2-5, with D uncertain. Germline CDR1 reads SGHRS; CDR2 reads YFSETQ. This CDR3 has 14 residues. The germline V and J ends were trimmed by 0 bases and 5 bases, with 11 bases remaining between them. The CDR3 DNA sequence: TGCGCCAGCAGCTTGGATCGGGTTGGGGAGACCCAGTACTTC. It codes for CASSLDRVGETQYF.

This clone has a count of ten or more. The CDR3 loop is CSVDDRSQETQYF. In DNA, the CDR3 is TGCAGCGTTGATGACAGGAGCCAAGAGACCCAGTACTTC. This chain uses TRBV29-1 with TRBJ2-5, with a weak D call TRBD1 (6 bases). Looked up from germline, CDR1 is SQVTM and CDR2 is ANQGSEA. Deletions cut 3 bases from V and 1 base from J, with 9 bases between. CDR3 size: 13 residues.

The count of this clone is one. J is TRBJ1-5 and V is TRBV12-1; TRBD1, the D gene given by the table, was not confirmed from the DNA. TRBV12-1 is a pseudogene locus. This CDR3 has 16 residues. As DNA, the CDR3 is TGTGCCAGCAGCTTAGTGATAAGACAGGGCAATCAGCCCCAGCATTTT. Its protein is CASSLVIRQGNQPQHF.

This clone showed up just a few times. This rearrangement joins TRBV30 to TRBJ1-1, with 11 bases fitting TRBD1. Germline V gene lookup returns CDR1 GTSNPN and CDR2 SVGIG (reference sequence). Germline trimming cut 6 bases from V and 4 bases from J; bases unmatched to any gene: 28. CDR3 length: 21 residues. This CDR3 reads CACLPIKRIVDRGRTSTEAFF. The CDR3 bases are TGTGCCTGTCTTCCTATTAAGAGGATAGTGGACAGGGGGCGAACCAGCACTGAAGCTTTCTTT.

This CDR3 is CASSLHWGRHQPQHF. CDR3 DNA sequence: TGTGCCAGCAGCCTCCACTGGGGGCGGCATCAGCCCCAGCATTTT. The chain uses TRBV14 and TRBJ1-5; tentatively, D is TRBD1 (6 bases). The germline V gene has CDR1 SGHDN and CDR2 FVKESK. V was pared by 4 bases and J by 5 bases, with 15 bases between. The CDR3 loop spans 15 amino acids.

This clone was detected a few times. This chain joins TRBV18 and TRBJ1-4; D is undetermined. V lost 3 bases, J lost 5 bases, and 10 bases lay in between. CDR1 is KGHSH and CDR2 is LQKENI in the germline V gene. The CDR3 length is 14 residues. The CDR3 region has the DNA TGTGCCAGCTCACCGAATGGCCCGAATGAAAAACTGTTTTTT. Its translation: CASSPNGPNEKLFF.

This clone was observed at least ten times. The chain is built from TRBV2 and TRBJ2-3, with 11 bases fitting TRBD2. CDR1 and CDR2 from the germline V gene are SNHLY and FYNNEI. The CDR3 extends over 16 amino acids. The trim removed 5 bases at V and 5 bases at J, leaving 9 bases unmatched. The CDR3 region is CASSQVAGGPGDTQYF. As DNA, the CDR3 is TGTGCCAGCAGTCAGGTAGCGGGGGGGCCGGGAGATACGCAGTATTTT.

This clone was seen more than once but under ten times. This chain's CDR3 is CASSRATGVGNQPQHF. The CDR3 bases are TGTGCCAGCTCACGAGCGACAGGGGTGGGCAATCAGCCCCAGCATTTT. The rearrangement links TRBV18 to TRBJ1-5; 8 nucleotides match TRBD1. Germline values: CDR1 KGHSH, CDR2 LQKENI. After removal of 4 bases from V and 2 bases from J, the junction contained 7 bases not matched to a gene. This CDR3 has 16 residues.

This sequence joins TRBV9 and TRBJ1-1, with unresolved D. Germline CDR1 is SGDLS and CDR2 is YYNGEE. The CDR3 loop spans 14 amino acids. Between the trimmed V and J ends, which lost 0 bases and 4 bases, there was a span of 10 bases. CDR3 sequence (DNA): TGTGCCAGCAGCGTAGGACTGGCGCCCACTGAAGCTTTCTTT. This gives the protein CASSVGLAPTEAFF.

This chain joins TRBV6-1 and TRBJ2-1, with 8 bases identical to TRBD1. With V trimmed by 4 bases and J by 6 bases, 8 bases remained unmatched. Looked up from germline, CDR1 is MNHNS and CDR2 is SASEGT. The CDR3 covers 15 residues. The CDR3 sequence is CASSGQDRVLNEQFF. In nucleotides, the CDR3 is TGTGCCAGCAGTGGCCAGGACAGGGTACTCAATGAGCAGTTCTTC.

This clone was seen more than once but under ten times. V and J are TRBV6-6 and TRBJ2-2; D remains ambiguous. CDR1 is MNHNY, CDR2 SVGAGI, per germline (reference sequence). The CDR3 loop spans 15 amino acids. V was clipped by 0 bases and J by 0 bases, with 5 bases between them. Here the CDR3 reads CASSYSSANTGELFF. Here the CDR3 DNA reads TGTGCCAGCAGTTACTCTTCGGCGAACACCGGGGAGCTGTTTTTT.

This chain links TRBV28 with TRBJ1-5; TRBD1 matches at 9 bases. The junction had 12 bases not matched to a gene; V was cut back by 7 bases and J by 2 bases. Germline V gene sequence: CDR1 MDHEN, CDR2 SYDVKM. The CDR3 length is 17 residues. The CDR3 is CASTRASGQGGNQPQHF. The DNA for the CDR3 is TGTGCCAGCACCCGTGCGTCGGGACAGGGCGGCAATCAGCCCCAGCATTTT.

This clone occurred a few times. V is TRBV9 and J is TRBJ1-2, with D unresolved. V was cut by 0 bases and J by 6 bases, with 15 bases left in between. The CDR3 extends over 15 amino acids. The germline gives CDR1 SGDLS, CDR2 YYNGEE. DNA for the CDR3: TGTGCCAGCAGCGTAGAGGCAGACTCTCTCAATGGCTACACCTTC. Translation: CASSVEADSLNGYTF.

V gene TRBV29-1 combines with J gene TRBJ2-2; 7 bases match TRBD1. CDR1 is SQVTM, CDR2 ANQGSEA, per germline. Trimming took 0 bases from V and 1 from J; bases not matched to a gene: 5. The CDR3 extends over 16 amino acids. The CDR3 sequence: CSVEDFRTGNTGELFF. The DNA for the CDR3 is TGCAGCGTTGAAGATTTCCGGACAGGGAACACCGGGGAGCTGTTTTTT.

The rearrangement joins TRBV7-2 to TRBJ2-1; the match to TRBD2 covers 8 bases. Germline CDR1 SGHTA, CDR2 FQGNSA. This CDR3 region has 16 residues. Trimming at V came to 4 bases and at J to 7 bases, leaving 12 bases not matched to a gene. The CDR3 spells CASSSQLAGGKNEQFF. The CDR3 DNA follows: TGTGCCAGCAGCTCCCAACTGGCGGGGGGTAAAAATGAGCAGTTCTTC.

This chain uses TRBV9 with TRBJ2-5; possibly TRBD2 for D (6 bases). The CDR3 consists of 15 residues. Germline V gene data show CDR1 as SGDLS and CDR2 as YYNGEE. Trimming pared 4 bases from V and 6 bases from J, leaving 19 bases between. CDR3 sequence (DNA): TGTGCCAGCAGCCCCGGGGAGGCAAGGTTACAGACCCAGTACTTC. It specifies CASSPGEARLQTQYF.

This rearrangement joins TRBV27 to TRBJ2-7; 11 bases line up with TRBD2. The junction had 3 bases not matched to a gene; V was cut back by 4 bases and J by 1 base. The CDR3 contains 15 residues. Germline-derived CDR1 and CDR2 are MNHEY and SMNVEV (reference sequence). The DNA for the CDR3 is TGTGCCAGCAGTTCTAGCGGGGGGCTGTCCTACGAGCAGTACTTC. It encodes CASSSSGGLSYEQYF.

V gene TRBV5-4 combines with J gene TRBJ2-1, with D perhaps TRBD2 (7 bases). Germline V gives CDR1 SGHNT, CDR2 YYREEE (reference sequence). With 0 bases removed from V and 6 bases from J, the gap between germline ends came to 13 bases. The CDR3 totals 15 residues. DNA for the CDR3: TGTGCCAGCAGCTTGGCCCCGGGGGGCTTCAATGAGCAGTTCTTC. It is translated as CASSLAPGGFNEQFF.

In its sample, this clone was seen a few times. This sequence joins TRBV5-5 and TRBJ2-7; 8 nucleotides agree with TRBD1. CDR1 SGHKS and CDR2 YYEKEE come from the germline V gene (reference sequence). CDR3 length: 14 amino acids. V gave up 0 bases and J gave up 4 bases; unmatched junction bases: 3. CDR3 in amino acids: CASSLGTGPYEQYF. Here the CDR3 DNA reads TGTGCCAGCAGCTTGGGGACAGGGCCTTACGAGCAGTACTTC. Full variable domain (remainder filled in from reference TRBV5-5 and TRBJ2-7): DAGVTQSPTHLIKTRGQQVTLRCSPISGHKSVSWYQQVLGQGPQFIFQYYEKEERGRGNFPDRFSARQFPNYSSELNVNALLLGDSALYLCASSLGTGPYEQYFGPGTRLTVT.

This clone was recorded a few times. This sequence joins TRBV2 and TRBJ2-1, with a tentative D call TRBD2 (5 bases). Trimming removed 6 bases at V and 0 bases at J, with 15 bases between. The CDR3 is 16 residues long. In germline, CDR1 is SNHLY, CDR2 FYNNEI. CDR3 region: CASRELGGSSYNEQFF. CDR3 nucleotide sequence: TGTGCCAGCAGGGAGCTCGGTGGGAGCTCCTACAATGAGCAGTTCTTC.

The CDR3 sequence is CASSLGGTVDNEQFF. Here the CDR3 DNA reads TGTGCCAGCAGTTTAGGTGGGACAGTGGACAATGAGCAGTTCTTC. The chain uses TRBV28 and TRBJ2-1, with 7 bases matching TRBD1. With 2 bases clipped from V and 5 bases from J, the junction kept 6 bases outside the gene matches. The CDR3 loop spans 15 amino acids. Germline CDR1 is MDHEN and CDR2 is SYDVKM.

The rearrangement joins TRBV6-5 to TRBJ2-5, with 9 nucleotides matching TRBD2. V gave up 6 bases and J gave up 2 bases; unmatched junction bases: 4. Germline V gene lookup returns CDR1 MNHEY and CDR2 SVGAGI. The CDR3 totals 14 residues. CDR3 in DNA: TGTGCCAGCAGGGCGGGGGGGATTCAAGAGACCCAGTACTTC. Its protein is CASRAGGIQETQYF.

This clone was counted a few times. The chain combines TRBV5-6 with TRBJ2-7; no clear D gene. CDR1 is SGHDT and CDR2 is YYEEEE in the germline V gene. This CDR3 spans 13 amino acids. V was trimmed by 0 bases and J by 4 bases, leaving 8 bases between them. The CDR3 region is CASSLGQMYEQYF. The CDR3, as DNA: TGTGCCAGCAGCTTGGGTCAGATGTACGAGCAGTACTTC.

The genes are TRBV5-8 and TRBJ1-3; 9 bases match TRBD1. CDR1 and CDR2 from the germline V gene are SGHTS and YDEGEE. V lost 5 bases to trimming and J lost 1 base; unmatched junction nucleotides: 7. CDR3 length: 16 amino acids. In DNA, the CDR3 is TGTGCCAGCAGTCCCGGGACAGGGATTTCTGGAAACACCATATATTTT. Its protein product is CASSPGTGISGNTIYF.